The 32 T cell receptor beta chains presented below share a single source sample, sequenced in a study of T cell responses to AZD1222 COVID-19 vaccine. TCRdb's copy holds only in-frame clones and misses some; the assay was immunoSEQ multiplex PCR. The sample lists around 120,000 clones, roughly 90% occurring once. Sequencing was performed on peripheral blood, taken on day 0 of AZD1222 vaccination. The source is an adult in good health.

The gene calls are TRBV2 and TRBJ1-6; D unclear. Germline V gene sequence: CDR1 SNHLY, CDR2 FYNNEI. The ends were cut back, 4 bases at V and 5 bases at J, with 3 bases in the middle. The CDR3 has 12 residues. The CDR3: CASSGDNSPLHF. CDR3 nucleotide sequence: TGTGCCAGCAGTGGAGATAATTCACCCCTCCACTTT.

The V call is TRBV18, the J call TRBJ1-5, with a weak D call TRBD1 (5 bases). CDR1 KGHSH and CDR2 LQKENI come from the germline V gene. V was pared by 2 bases and J by 9 bases, with 17 bases between. The length of the CDR3 is 15 residues. CDR3 loop: CASSPRTSANGPQHF. The CDR3 DNA follows: TGTGCCAGCTCACCAAGGACAAGCGCCAATGGGCCCCAGCATTTT.

This rearrangement joins TRBV19 to TRBJ2-7; 9 nucleotides line up with TRBD1. The germline V gene encodes CDR1 LNHDA and CDR2 SQIVND (reference sequence). CDR3 size: 14 residues. V lost 4 bases to trimming and J lost 4 bases; unmatched junction nucleotides: 5. This chain's CDR3 is CASSKLQGAYEQYF. Here the CDR3 DNA reads TGTGCCAGTAGTAAGTTACAGGGGGCTTACGAGCAGTACTTC. The full variable domain, rest sourced from reference TRBV19 and TRBJ2-7, is DGGITQSPKYLFRKEGQNVTLSCEQNLNHDAMYWYRQDPGQGLRLIYYSQIVNDFQKGDIAEGYSVSREKKESFPLTVTSAQKNPTAFYLCASSKLQGAYEQYFGPGTRLTVT.

The chain has TRBV5-1 and TRBJ2-2, with 11 bases fitting TRBD2. The CDR3 sequence is 16 residues long. Trimming cost V 4 bases and J 5 bases; bases outside gene matches: 7. CDR1 SGHRS and CDR2 YFSETQ come from the germline V gene. CDR3 residues: CASSETTSGATGELFF. CDR3 in DNA: TGCGCCAGCAGCGAGACGACTAGCGGGGCTACCGGGGAGCTGTTTTTT.

In DNA form, the CDR3 reads TGCGCCAGCAGCTTAGGGCAGGAGTCCTCTGGAAACACCATATATTTT. Translating it yields CASSLGQESSGNTIYF. The rearrangement joins TRBV5-1 to TRBJ1-3; D uncertain. Trimming cost V 2 bases and J 0 bases, with 12 bases left between them. The length of the CDR3 is 16 residues. From germline, CDR1 is SGHRS and CDR2 YFSETQ.

The chain couples TRBV9 to TRBJ2-5; tentatively, D is TRBD2 (6 bases). Germline V CDR1 and CDR2: SGDLS, YYNGEE. The CDR3 is 15 residues long. Trimming took off 0 bases at V and 2 bases at J, with 11 bases between the two ends. CDR3 protein: CASSVGRGGQETQYF. The CDR3 nucleotides read TGTGCCAGCAGCGTAGGGAGGGGAGGTCAAGAGACCCAGTACTTC.

The chain employs TRBV4-1 and TRBJ1-1; D might be TRBD1 (5 bases). Per the germline V gene, CDR1 is MGHRA and CDR2 is YSYEKL. V was pared by 6 bases and J by 2 bases, with 10 bases between. There are 13 residues in the CDR3. The CDR3 reads CASRDSVNTEAFF. CDR3 DNA: TGCGCCAGCAGAGACAGTGTTAACACTGAAGCTTTCTTT.

This clone is medium-sized within its sample. As DNA, the CDR3 is TGTGCCAGCAGCCAAGGTTCTCTGTTCTTC. Protein: CASSQGSLFF. This chain joins TRBV3-1 (or the pseudogene TRBV3-2) and TRBJ2-1; D not certain. Trimming stripped 1 base from V and 15 bases from J, with 7 bases between. Germline CDR1 reads LGHDT; CDR2 reads YNNKEL (reference sequence). The CDR3 extends over 10 amino acids.

The chain joins TRBV27 to TRBJ1-2; 8 bases match TRBD1. The V gene end was trimmed by 4 bases and the J gene end by 7 bases; junction bases not matched to a gene: 5. The CDR3 has 13 amino acids. CDR1 is MNHEY and CDR2 is SMNVEV in the germline V gene (reference sequence). CDR3 nucleotides: TGTGCCAGCAGTTCCCGACAGGGGACTGGCTACACCTTC. Encoded protein: CASSSRQGTGYTF.

The chain is built from TRBV7-9 and TRBJ2-1; 13 bases agree with TRBD2. V shed 5 bases and J 8 bases; nucleotides not matched to a gene: 6. Germline lookup yields CDR1 SEHNR and CDR2 FQNEAQ (reference sequence). This CDR3 has 15 residues. In DNA form, the CDR3 reads TGTGCCAGCAGCCTACTAGCGGGAGGGCCGGATGAGCAGTTCTTC. The encoded protein is CASSLLAGGPDEQFF.

This clone occurred once. The chain links TRBV28 to TRBJ1-1; D perhaps matches TRBD1 (5 bases). The CDR3 is made up of 11 amino acids. CDR1 MDHEN and CDR2 SYDVKM come from the germline V gene. V dropped 8 bases and J dropped 4 bases, with 8 bases sitting between them. This CDR3 reads CASGGVTEAFF. The CDR3 nucleotides read TGTGCCAGCGGGGGGGTCACTGAAGCTTTCTTT.

The chain carries TRBV7-9 and TRBJ1-3, with D hard to call. This CDR3 contains 17 residues. Trimming took 2 bases from V and 1 from J, leaving 15 bases between them. Germline V gene sequence: CDR1 SEHNR, CDR2 FQNEAQ (reference sequence). The CDR3 spells CASSLKAGRLSGNTIYF. In nucleotides, the CDR3 is TGTGCCAGCAGCTTAAAGGCTGGCAGGCTTTCTGGAAACACCATATATTTT.

The chain combines TRBV23-1 with TRBJ2-7; TRBD2 might be the D (7 bases). TRBV23-1 is an ORF, and what it does is uncertain. CDR3 length: 12 residues. V was clipped by 9 bases and J by 7 bases, with 16 bases between them. In nucleotides, the CDR3 is TGCGCCAGGCGGGCCAGGGGAGGGGAGCAGTACTTC. It is translated as CARRARGGEQYF.

The chain couples TRBV5-4 to TRBJ2-1; D not resolved. Trimming took 2 bases from V and 2 from J, leaving 8 bases between them. The V gene's germline CDR1 is SGHNT and CDR2 YYREEE (reference sequence). The CDR3 has 14 residues. For the CDR3, the DNA is TGTGCCAGCAGCTTCTCGGCCCCCTACAATGAGCAGTTCTTC. Translated, it gives CASSFSAPYNEQFF. The whole variable domain, filled in from reference TRBV5-4 and TRBJ2-1, reads ETGVTQSPTHLIKTRGQQVTLRCSSQSGHNTVSWYQQALGQGPQFIFQYYREEENGRGNFPPRFSGLQFPNYSSELNVNALELDDSALYLCASSFSAPYNEQFFGPGTRLTVL.

This clone was counted a single time. The chain couples TRBV6-2 or TRBV6-3 to TRBJ2-3; 11 nucleotides line up with TRBD2. Germline V gene lookup returns CDR1 MNHEY and CDR2 SVGEGT. V shed 0 bases, J shed 0 bases, and the junction held 8 bases outside the gene matches. This CDR3 spans 19 amino acids. The CDR3 here is CASSYSPASGGPSTDTQYF. Written as DNA, the CDR3 is TGTGCCAGCAGTTACTCACCTGCTAGCGGGGGGCCTAGCACAGATACGCAGTATTTT.

The chain couples TRBV2 to TRBJ1-2; D gene unclear. The CDR3 length is 14 residues. The ends were cut back, 3 bases at V and 4 bases at J, with 12 bases in the middle. CDR1 is SNHLY and CDR2 is FYNNEI in the germline V gene. CDR3 region: CASSDLVTSYGYTF. The CDR3 DNA follows: TGTGCCAGCAGTGATTTGGTTACGTCCTATGGCTACACCTTC.

The genes are TRBV15 and TRBJ1-2, with no clear D. The CDR3 sequence is 17 residues long. Germline CDR1 and CDR2: LNHNV and YYDKDF (reference sequence). Between the trimmed V and J ends, which lost 0 bases and 2 bases, there was a span of 16 bases. The CDR3 is CATSRDRSEQRNYGYTF. CDR3 DNA sequence: TGTGCCACCAGCAGAGATCGGTCGGAGCAGAGAAACTATGGCTACACCTTC.

The rearrangement links TRBV5-4 to TRBJ2-2; D possibly uses TRBD1 or TRBD2 (6 bases each). Trimming removed 2 bases from V and 8 bases from J, with 16 bases in between. The CDR3 extends over 15 amino acids. Germline CDR1 SGHNT, CDR2 YYREEE (reference sequence). The CDR3 bases are TGTGCCAGCAGCTTCATCCTCCAGGGGAGGGGGGAGCTGTTTTTT. Protein sequence: CASSFILQGRGELFF.

The chain recombines TRBV24-1 with TRBJ2-3; D possibly uses TRBD1 or TRBD2 (5 bases each). Germline V CDR1 and CDR2: KGHDR, SFDVKD. Trimming cost V 1 base and J 3 bases, with 13 bases left between them. The CDR3 runs 16 residues. CDR3 DNA sequence: TGTGCCACCAGTGATTTCTCCGGGACGGAGACAGATACGCAGTATTTT. Protein product: CATSDFSGTETDTQYF.

V and J are TRBV28 and TRBJ1-2, with a possible D match to TRBD1 (5 bases). The V end lost 4 bases, the J end lost 4 bases, and 16 bases lay between the germline ends. Per germline, CDR1 MDHEN and CDR2 SYDVKM. The CDR3 covers 15 residues. CDR3 bases: TGTGCCAGCAGTTCGCAGGGACGTGTTGGCTATGGCTACACCTTC. Encoded protein: CASSSQGRVGYGYTF.

The chain uses TRBV18 and TRBJ1-1, with D maybe TRBD1 (6 bases). Trimming stripped 1 base from V and 3 bases from J, with 12 bases between. The germline CDR1 and CDR2 sequences are KGHSH and LQKENI. The CDR3 has 15 amino acids. In DNA, the CDR3 is TGTGCCAGCTCACCACGGCAGAACAGGGACACTGAAGCTTTCTTT. This sequence encodes CASSPRQNRDTEAFF.

The rearrangement links TRBV19 to TRBJ1-5; 7 nucleotides match TRBD1. CDR3 size: 15 residues. Unmatched junction bases numbered 3, after V lost 4 bases and J lost 0 bases. Germline-derived CDR1 and CDR2 are LNHDA and SQIVND (reference sequence). CDR3 loop: CASSTGTVSNQPQHF. The CDR3 nucleotides are TGTGCCAGTAGTACGGGGACAGTTAGCAATCAGCCCCAGCATTTT.

This rearrangement joins TRBV7-2 to TRBJ2-5; D is unclear. This CDR3 is built from 14 residues. Germline CDR1 and CDR2: SGHTA and FQGNSA. V gave up 5 bases and J gave up 0 bases, with 10 bases separating them. The CDR3 loop reads CASSGGWNQETQYF. CDR3 nucleotide sequence: TGTGCCAGCAGCGGTGGTTGGAACCAAGAGACCCAGTACTTC.

This rearrangement joins TRBV7-8 to TRBJ1-5; D unclear. Germline V gene sequence: CDR1 SGHVS, CDR2 FQNEAQ. V dropped 4 bases and J dropped 6 bases, with 16 bases sitting between them. The CDR3 is 15 amino acids. CDR3 nucleotides: TGTGCCAGCAGCTCCCGGAGGGATGAGGCTCAGCCCCAGCATTTT. It specifies CASSSRRDEAQPQHF. Variable domain in full (rest from reference TRBV7-8 and TRBJ1-5): GAGVSQSPRYKVAKRGQDVALRCDPISGHVSLFWYQQALGQGPEFLTYFQNEAQLDKSGLPSDRFFAERPEGSVSTLKIQRTQQEDSAVYLCASSSRRDEAQPQHFGDGTRLSIL.

This chain connects TRBV14 to TRBJ2-1, with D tentatively TRBD2 (6 bases). CDR1 and CDR2 (germline): SGHDN, FVKESK. This CDR3 is built from 13 residues. The V gene lost 2 bases and the J gene lost 7 bases, with 9 bases spanning the gap. CDR3 loop: CASSQSGLNEQFF. CDR3 DNA: TGTGCCAGCAGCCAAAGCGGGCTGAATGAGCAGTTCTTC.

The genes are TRBV2 and TRBJ1-6, with a weak D call TRBD1 (6 bases). CDR1 is SNHLY and CDR2 is FYNNEI in the germline V gene. V dropped 7 bases and J dropped 7 bases, with 20 bases sitting between them. CDR3 length: 16 amino acids. The CDR3 coding sequence is TGTGCCAGCACAATAAATCAGGGGTTGGGGAATTCACCCCTCCACTTT. Translation gives CASTINQGLGNSPLHF.

V gene TRBV5-8 combines with J gene TRBJ2-3, with D perhaps matching TRBD1 (6 bases). This CDR3 has 14 amino acids. Trimming removed 3 bases at V and 0 bases at J, with 8 bases between. Per germline, CDR1 SGHTS and CDR2 YDEGEE. Here the CDR3 DNA reads TGTGCCAGCAGCTCCGACAGGAGCACAGATACGCAGTATTTT. Its translation is CASSSDRSTDTQYF.

This chain joins TRBV19 and TRBJ2-2; D may match TRBD1 or TRBD2 (5 bases each). Trimming took 7 bases from V and 4 from J, leaving 16 bases between them. This CDR3 has 15 residues. Looked up from germline, CDR1 is LNHDA and CDR2 is SQIVND (reference sequence). CDR3 in DNA: TGTGCCAGTATGGGGCACCCTGCGGGCACCGGGGAGCTGTTTTTT. It yields the protein CASMGHPAGTGELFF.

The genes are TRBV28 and TRBJ1-5; 10 bases are a match to TRBD1. Germline assignment: CDR1 MDHEN and CDR2 SYDVKM. Unmatched junction bases numbered 6, after V lost 6 bases and J lost 7 bases. The CDR3 has 14 residues. In DNA, the CDR3 is TGTGCCAGCAGCCTTGGGACAGGGGTGCAGCCCCAGCATTTT. Translated, it gives CASSLGTGVQPQHF. Full variable domain (outside the CDR3, taken from reference TRBV28 and TRBJ1-5): DVKVTQSSRYLVKRTGEKVFLECVQDMDHENMFWYRQDPGLGLRLIYFSYDVKMKEKGDIPEGYSVSREKKERFSLILESASTNQTSMYLCASSLGTGVQPQHFGDGTRLSIL.

J is TRBJ2-7 and V is TRBV6-5; no clear D. This CDR3 region has 15 residues. Between the trimmed V and J ends, which lost 2 bases and 5 bases, there was a span of 16 bases. CDR1 and CDR2 (germline): MNHEY, SVGAGI. CDR3 in amino acids: CASSYGPGRSHEQYF. The DNA of the CDR3 is TGTGCCAGCAGTTACGGTCCGGGCAGGTCCCACGAGCAGTACTTC.

The gene calls are TRBV10-3 and TRBJ1-2; weak D call: TRBD1 (5 bases). CDR3 length: 13 residues. Germline values: CDR1 ENHRY, CDR2 SYGVKD. Trimming cost V 1 base and J 2 bases, with 5 bases left between them. The CDR3 bases are TGTGCCATCAGTGAGTGGGGGAACTATGGCTACACCTTC. Amino acids: CAISEWGNYGYTF.

This clone has just a few counts. This chain uses TRBV28 with TRBJ1-1; 8 bases are shared with TRBD1. The CDR3 extends over 15 amino acids. Trimming at V came to 4 bases and at J to 1 base, leaving 5 bases not matched to a gene. Per germline, CDR1 MDHEN and CDR2 SYDVKM. Here the CDR3 reads CASSSDGQGNTEAFF. Written as DNA, the CDR3 is TGTGCCAGCAGTTCCGACGGACAGGGGAACACTGAAGCTTTCTTT.